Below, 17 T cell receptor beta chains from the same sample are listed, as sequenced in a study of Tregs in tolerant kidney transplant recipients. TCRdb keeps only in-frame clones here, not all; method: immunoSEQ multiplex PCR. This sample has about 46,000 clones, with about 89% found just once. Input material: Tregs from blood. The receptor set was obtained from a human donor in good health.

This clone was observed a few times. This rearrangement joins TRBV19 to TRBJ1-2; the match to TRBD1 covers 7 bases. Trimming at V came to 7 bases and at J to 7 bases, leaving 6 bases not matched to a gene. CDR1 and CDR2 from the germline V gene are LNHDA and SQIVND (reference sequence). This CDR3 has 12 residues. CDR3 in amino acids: CASKTGRRGYTF. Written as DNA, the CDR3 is TGTGCCAGTAAGACAGGGCGGCGTGGCTACACCTTC. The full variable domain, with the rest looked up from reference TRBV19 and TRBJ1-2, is DGGITQSPKYLFRKEGQNVTLSCEQNLNHDAMYWYRQDPGQGLRLIYYSQIVNDFQKGDIAEGYSVSREKKESFPLTVTSAQKNPTAFYLCASKTGRRGYTFGSGTRLTVV.

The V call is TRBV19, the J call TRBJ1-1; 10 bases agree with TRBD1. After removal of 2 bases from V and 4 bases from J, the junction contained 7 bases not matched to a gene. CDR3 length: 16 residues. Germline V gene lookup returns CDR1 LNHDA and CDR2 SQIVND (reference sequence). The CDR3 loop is CASSIRTGGRSTEAFF. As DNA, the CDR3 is TGTGCCAGTAGTATAAGGACAGGGGGTCGATCCACTGAAGCTTTCTTT.

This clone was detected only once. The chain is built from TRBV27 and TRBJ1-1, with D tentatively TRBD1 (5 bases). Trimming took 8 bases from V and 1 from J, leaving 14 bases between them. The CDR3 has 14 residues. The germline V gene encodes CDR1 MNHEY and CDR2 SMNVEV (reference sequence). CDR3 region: CASFRDESNTEAFF. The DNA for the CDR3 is TGTGCCAGCTTCCGGGACGAATCGAACACTGAAGCTTTCTTT.

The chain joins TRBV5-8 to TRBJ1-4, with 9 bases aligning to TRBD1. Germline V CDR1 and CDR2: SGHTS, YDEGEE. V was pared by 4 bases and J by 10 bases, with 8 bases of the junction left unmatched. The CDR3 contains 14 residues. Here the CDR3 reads CASSLTGGDGKLFF. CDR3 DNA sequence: TGTGCCAGCAGCCTAACAGGGGGCGACGGAAAACTGTTTTTT.

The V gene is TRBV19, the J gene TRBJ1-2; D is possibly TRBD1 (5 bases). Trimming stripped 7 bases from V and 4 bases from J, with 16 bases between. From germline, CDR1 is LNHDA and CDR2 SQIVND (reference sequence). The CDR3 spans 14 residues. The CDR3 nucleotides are TGTGCCAGTAATTTGAGGGGATCAATCTATGGCTACACCTTC. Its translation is CASNLRGSIYGYTF.

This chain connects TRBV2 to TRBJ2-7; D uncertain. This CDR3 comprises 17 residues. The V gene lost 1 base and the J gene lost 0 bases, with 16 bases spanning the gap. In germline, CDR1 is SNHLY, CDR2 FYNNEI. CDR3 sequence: CASSEGRSFLISYEQYF. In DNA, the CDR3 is TGTGCCAGCAGTGAAGGTCGCAGTTTCCTTATCTCCTACGAGCAGTACTTC.

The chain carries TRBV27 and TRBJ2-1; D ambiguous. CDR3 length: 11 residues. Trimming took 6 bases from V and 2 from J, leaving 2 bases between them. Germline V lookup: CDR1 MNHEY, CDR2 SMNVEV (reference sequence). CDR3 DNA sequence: TGTGCCAGCAGAGCCTACAATGAGCAGTTCTTC. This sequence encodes CASRAYNEQFF.

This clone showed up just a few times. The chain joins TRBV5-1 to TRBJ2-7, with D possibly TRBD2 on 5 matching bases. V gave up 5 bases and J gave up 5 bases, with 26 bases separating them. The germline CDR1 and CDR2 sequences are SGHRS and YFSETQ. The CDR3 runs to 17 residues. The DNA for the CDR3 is TGCGCCAGCAGTCCGGGCACTAGTTATCATCGGCGCCACGAGCAGTACTTC. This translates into CASSPGTSYHRRHEQYF.

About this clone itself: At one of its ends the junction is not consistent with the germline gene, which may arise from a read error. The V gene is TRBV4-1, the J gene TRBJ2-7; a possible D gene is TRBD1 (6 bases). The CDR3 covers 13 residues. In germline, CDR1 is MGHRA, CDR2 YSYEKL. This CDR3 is CAGSWGQPYEQYF. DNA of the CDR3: TGCGCCGGCAGTTGGGGACAACCCTACGAGCAGTACTTC.

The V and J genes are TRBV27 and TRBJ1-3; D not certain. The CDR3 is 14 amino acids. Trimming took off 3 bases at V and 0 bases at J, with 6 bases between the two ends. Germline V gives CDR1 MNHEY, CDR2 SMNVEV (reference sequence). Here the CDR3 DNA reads TGTGCCAGCAGTTTCCCGTCCTCTGGAAACACCATATATTTT. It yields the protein CASSFPSSGNTIYF.

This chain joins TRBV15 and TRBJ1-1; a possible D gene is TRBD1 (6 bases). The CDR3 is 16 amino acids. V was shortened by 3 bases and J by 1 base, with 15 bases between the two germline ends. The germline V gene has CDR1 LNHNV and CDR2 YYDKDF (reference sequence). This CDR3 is CATSSALGAGNTEAFF. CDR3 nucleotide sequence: TGTGCCACCAGCAGTGCCCTGGGGGCCGGGAACACTGAAGCTTTCTTT.

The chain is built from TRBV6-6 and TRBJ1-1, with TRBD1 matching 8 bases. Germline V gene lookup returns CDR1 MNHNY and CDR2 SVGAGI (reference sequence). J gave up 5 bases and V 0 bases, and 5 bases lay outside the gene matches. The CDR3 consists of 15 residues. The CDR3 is CASSYSGRGLTEAFF. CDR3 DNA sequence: TGTGCCAGCAGTTACTCGGGCAGGGGGCTGACTGAAGCTTTCTTT.

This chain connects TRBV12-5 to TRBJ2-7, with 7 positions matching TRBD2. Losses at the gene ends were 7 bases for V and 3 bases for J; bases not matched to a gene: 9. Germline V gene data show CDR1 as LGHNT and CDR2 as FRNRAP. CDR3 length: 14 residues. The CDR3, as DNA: TGTGCTAGTGCCCTCGGGGCGGGAGTCTACGAGCAGTACTTC. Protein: CASALGAGVYEQYF.

The CDR3 region is CASSIQGRSSYEQYF. The CDR3 bases are TGTGCCAGTAGTATACAGGGGCGATCCTCCTACGAGCAGTACTTC. The V gene is TRBV19, the J gene TRBJ2-7, with D perhaps matching TRBD1 (6 bases). Between the trimmed V and J ends, which lost 2 bases and 0 bases, there was a span of 11 bases. In germline, CDR1 is LNHDA, CDR2 SQIVND (reference sequence). This CDR3 comprises 15 residues.

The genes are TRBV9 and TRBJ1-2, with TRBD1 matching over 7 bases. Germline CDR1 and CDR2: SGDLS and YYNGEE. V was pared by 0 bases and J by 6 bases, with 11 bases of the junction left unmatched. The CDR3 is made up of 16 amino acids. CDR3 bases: TGTGCCAGCAGCGTAGACCACAGGGGTATTGGCGATGGCTACACCTTC. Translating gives CASSVDHRGIGDGYTF.

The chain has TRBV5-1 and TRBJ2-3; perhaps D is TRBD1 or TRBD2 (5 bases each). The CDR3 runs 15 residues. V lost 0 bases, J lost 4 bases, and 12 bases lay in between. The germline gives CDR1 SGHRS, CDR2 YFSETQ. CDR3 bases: TGCGCCAGCAGCTTGGCCTATGGGGGAGCAGATACGCAGTATTTT. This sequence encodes CASSLAYGGADTQYF.

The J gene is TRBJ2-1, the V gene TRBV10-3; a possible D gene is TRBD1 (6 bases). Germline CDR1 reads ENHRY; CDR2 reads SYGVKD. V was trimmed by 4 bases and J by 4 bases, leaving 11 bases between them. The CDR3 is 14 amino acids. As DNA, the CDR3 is TGTGCCATCAGTGCCCCTGACAGGTACAATGAGCAGTTCTTC. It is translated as CAISAPDRYNEQFF.